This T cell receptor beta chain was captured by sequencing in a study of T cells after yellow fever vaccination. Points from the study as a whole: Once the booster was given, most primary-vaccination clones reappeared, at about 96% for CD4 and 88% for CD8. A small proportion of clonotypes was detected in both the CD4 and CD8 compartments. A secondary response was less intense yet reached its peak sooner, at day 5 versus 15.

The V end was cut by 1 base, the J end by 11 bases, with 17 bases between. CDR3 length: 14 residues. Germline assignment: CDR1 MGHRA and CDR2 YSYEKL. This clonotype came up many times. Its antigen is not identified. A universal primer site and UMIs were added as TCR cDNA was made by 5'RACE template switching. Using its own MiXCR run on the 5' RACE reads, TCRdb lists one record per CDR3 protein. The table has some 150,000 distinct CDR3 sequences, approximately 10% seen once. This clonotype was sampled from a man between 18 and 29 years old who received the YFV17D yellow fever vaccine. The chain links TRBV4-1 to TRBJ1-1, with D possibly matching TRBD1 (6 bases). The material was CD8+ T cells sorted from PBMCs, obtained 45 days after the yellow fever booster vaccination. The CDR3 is CASSQGGGGSKAFF. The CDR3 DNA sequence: TGCGCCAGCAGCCAAGGAGGGGGAGGCAGCAAGGCTTTCTTT.